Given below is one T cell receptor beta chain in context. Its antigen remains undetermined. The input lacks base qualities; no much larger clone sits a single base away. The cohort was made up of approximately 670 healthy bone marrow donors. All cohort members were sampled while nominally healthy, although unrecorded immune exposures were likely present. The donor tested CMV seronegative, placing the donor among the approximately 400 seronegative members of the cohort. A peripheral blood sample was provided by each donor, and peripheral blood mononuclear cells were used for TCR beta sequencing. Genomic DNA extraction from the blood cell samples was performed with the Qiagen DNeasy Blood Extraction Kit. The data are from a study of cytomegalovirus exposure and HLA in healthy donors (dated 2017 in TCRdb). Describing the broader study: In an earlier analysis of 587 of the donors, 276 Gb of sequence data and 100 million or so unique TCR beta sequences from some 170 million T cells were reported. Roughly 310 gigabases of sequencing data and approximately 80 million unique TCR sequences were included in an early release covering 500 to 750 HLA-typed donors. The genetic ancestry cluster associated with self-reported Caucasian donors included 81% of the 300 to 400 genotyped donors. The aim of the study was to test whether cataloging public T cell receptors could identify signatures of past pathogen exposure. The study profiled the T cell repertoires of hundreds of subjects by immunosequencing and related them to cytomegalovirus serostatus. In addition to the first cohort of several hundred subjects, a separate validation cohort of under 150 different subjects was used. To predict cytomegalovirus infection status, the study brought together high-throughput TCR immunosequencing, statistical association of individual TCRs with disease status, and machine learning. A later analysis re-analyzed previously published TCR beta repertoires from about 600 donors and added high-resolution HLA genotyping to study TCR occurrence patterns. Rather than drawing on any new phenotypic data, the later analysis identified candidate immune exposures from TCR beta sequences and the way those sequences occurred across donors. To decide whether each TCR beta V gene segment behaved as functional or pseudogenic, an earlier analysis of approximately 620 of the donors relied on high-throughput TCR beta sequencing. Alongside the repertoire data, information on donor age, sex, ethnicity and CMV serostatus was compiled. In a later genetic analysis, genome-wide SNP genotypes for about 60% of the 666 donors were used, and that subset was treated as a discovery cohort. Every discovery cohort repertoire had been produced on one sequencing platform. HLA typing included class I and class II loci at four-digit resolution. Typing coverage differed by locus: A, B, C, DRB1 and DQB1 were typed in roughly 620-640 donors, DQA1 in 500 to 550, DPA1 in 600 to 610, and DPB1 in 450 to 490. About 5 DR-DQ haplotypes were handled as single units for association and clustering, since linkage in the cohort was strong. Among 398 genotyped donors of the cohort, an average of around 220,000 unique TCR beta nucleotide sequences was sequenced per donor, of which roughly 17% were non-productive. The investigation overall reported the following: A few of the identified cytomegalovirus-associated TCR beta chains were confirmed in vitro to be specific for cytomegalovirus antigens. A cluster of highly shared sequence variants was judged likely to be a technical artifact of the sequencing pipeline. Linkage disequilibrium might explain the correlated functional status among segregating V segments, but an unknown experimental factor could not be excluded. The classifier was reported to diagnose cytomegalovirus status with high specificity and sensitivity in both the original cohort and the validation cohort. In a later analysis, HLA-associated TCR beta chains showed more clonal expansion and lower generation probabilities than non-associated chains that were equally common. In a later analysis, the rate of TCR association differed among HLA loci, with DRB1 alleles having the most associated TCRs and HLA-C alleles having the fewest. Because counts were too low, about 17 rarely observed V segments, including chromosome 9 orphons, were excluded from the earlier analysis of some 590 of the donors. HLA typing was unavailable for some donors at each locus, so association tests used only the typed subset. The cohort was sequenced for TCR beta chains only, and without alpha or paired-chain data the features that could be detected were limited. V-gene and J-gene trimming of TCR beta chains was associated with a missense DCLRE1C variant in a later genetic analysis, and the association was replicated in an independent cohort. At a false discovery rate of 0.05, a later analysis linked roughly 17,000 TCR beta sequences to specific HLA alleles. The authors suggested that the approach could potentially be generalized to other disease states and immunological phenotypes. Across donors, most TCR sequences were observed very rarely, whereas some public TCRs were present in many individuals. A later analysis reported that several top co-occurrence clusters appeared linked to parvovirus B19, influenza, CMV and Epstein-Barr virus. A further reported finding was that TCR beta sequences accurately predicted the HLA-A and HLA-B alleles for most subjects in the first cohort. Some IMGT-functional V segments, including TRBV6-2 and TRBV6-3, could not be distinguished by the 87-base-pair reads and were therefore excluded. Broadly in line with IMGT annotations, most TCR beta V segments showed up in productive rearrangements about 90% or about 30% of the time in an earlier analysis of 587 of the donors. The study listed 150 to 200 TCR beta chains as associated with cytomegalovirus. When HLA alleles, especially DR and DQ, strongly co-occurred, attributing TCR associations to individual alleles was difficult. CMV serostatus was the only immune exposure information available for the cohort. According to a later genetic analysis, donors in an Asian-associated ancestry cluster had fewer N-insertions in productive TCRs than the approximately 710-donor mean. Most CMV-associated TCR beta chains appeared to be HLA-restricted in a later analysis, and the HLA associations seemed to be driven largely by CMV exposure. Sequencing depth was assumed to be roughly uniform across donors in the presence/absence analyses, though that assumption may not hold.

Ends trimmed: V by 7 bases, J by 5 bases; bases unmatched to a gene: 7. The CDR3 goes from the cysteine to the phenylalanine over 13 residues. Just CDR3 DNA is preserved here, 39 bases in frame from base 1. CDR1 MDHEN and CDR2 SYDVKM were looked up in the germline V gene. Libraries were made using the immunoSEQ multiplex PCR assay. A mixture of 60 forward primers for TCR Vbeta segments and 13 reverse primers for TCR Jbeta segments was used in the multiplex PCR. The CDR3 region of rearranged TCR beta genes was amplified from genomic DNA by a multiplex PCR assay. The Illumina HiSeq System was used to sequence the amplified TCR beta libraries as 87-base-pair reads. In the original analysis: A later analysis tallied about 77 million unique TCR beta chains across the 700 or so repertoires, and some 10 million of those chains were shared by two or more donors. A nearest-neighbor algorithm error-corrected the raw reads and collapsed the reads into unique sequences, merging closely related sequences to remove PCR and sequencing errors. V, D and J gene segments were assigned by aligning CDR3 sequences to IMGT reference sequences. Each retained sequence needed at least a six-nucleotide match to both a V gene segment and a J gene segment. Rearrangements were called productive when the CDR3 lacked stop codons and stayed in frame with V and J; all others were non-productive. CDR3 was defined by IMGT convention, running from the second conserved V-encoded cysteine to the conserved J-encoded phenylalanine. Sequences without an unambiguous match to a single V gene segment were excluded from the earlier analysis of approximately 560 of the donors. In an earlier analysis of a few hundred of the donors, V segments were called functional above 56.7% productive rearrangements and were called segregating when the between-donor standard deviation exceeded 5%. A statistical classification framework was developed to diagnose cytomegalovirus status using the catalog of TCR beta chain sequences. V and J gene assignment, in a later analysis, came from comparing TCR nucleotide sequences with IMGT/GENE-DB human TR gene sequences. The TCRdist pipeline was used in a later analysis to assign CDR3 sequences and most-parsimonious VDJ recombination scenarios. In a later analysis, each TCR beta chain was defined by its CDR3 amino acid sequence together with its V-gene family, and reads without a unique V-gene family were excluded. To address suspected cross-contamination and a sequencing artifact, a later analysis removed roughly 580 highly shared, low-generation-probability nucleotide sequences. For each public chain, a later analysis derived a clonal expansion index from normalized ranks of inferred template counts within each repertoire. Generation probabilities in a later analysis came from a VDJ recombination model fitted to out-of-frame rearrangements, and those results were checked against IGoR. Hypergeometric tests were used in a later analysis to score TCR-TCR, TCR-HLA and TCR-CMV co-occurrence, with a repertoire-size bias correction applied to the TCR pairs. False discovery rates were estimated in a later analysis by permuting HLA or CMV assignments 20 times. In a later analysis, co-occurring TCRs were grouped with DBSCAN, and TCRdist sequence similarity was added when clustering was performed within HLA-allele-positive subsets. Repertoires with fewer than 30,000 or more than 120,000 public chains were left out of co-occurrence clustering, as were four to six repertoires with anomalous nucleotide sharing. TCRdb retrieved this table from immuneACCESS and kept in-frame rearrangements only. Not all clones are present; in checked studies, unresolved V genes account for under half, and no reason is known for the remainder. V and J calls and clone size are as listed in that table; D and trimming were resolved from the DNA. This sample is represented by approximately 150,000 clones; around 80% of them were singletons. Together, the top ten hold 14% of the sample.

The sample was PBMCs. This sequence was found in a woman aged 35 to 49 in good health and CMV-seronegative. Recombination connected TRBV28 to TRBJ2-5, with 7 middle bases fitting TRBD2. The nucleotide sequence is TGTGCCAGCACCCCTATGGGGGGGGAGACCCAGTACTTC. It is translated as CASTPMGGETQYF.